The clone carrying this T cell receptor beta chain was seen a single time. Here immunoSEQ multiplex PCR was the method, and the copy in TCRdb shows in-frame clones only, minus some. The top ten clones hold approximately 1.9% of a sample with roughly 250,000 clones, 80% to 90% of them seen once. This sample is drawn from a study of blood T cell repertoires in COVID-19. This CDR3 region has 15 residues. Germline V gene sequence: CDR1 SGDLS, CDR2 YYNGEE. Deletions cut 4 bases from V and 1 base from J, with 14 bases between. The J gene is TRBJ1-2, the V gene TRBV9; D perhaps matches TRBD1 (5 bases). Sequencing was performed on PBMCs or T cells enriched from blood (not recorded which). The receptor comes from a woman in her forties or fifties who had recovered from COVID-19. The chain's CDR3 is CASSSRVGGNYGYTF. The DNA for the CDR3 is TGTGCCAGCAGCTCCCGGGTGGGGGGTAACTATGGCTACACCTTC.